The rows below give T cell receptor beta chains drawn from one sample of a study of T-cell reconstitution after alpha-beta-depleted transplantation in children. TCRdb called the PCR reads again in MiXCR, with one record for every CDR3 protein. This table has roughly 400,000 distinct CDR3 sequences, about a fifth appearing once. This sample comprised PBMCs from the stem cell graft donor, obtained from the stem cell graft. The receptor set was obtained from a human donor who donated a stem cell graft to a child with acute myeloid leukemia. Each CDR3 is given with its conserved first and last residue. D genes are given only for firm matches. Rows give clone size only sometimes, using once, few, many, or a class for an expanded clone.

D: .; size: .; V: TRBV28; J: TRBJ1-1; CDR3: CASSTLGPSPEAFF; DNA: TGTGCCAGCAGCACTCTAGGACCCTCCCCTGAAGCTTTCTTT
D: .; size: .; V: TRBV6-6; J: TRBJ1-3; CDR3: CASVSAGNTIYF; DNA: TGTGCCAGCGTTTCGGCTGGAAACACCATATATTTT
D: TRBD1; size: few; V: TRBV6-2/TRBV6-3; J: TRBJ2-7; CDR3: CASSYGGQGMKYF; DNA: TGTGCCAGCAGTTACGGGGGACAGGGGATGAAGTACTTC
D: .; size: few; V: TRBV5-6; J: TRBJ1-4; CDR3: CASSLRGGGEKLFF; DNA: TGTGCCAGCAGCTTGAGGGGAGGCGGTGAAAAACTGTTTTTT
D: .; size: many; V: TRBV29-1; J: TRBJ2-1; CDR3: CSVGEPGRPNNEQFF; DNA: TGCAGCGTTGGCGAGCCGGGACGGCCGAACAATGAGCAGTTCTTC
D: .; size: .; V: TRBV20-1; J: TRBJ2-1; CDR3: CSARDRDLDNEQFF; DNA: TGCAGTGCTAGAGATAGGGACCTCGACAATGAGCAGTTCTTC
D: .; size: many; V: TRBV28; J: TRBJ2-7; CDR3: CASTTGQGGRYEQYF; DNA: TGTGCCAGCACCACGGGTCAGGGGGGTCGGTACGAGCAGTACTTC
D: TRBD2; size: few; V: TRBV12-3/TRBV12-4; J: TRBJ2-1; CDR3: CASSGLAAPNEQFF; DNA: TGTGCCAGCAGTGGACTAGCGGCGCCCAATGAGCAGTTCTTC
D: .; size: .; V: TRBV12-3/TRBV12-4; J: TRBJ2-1; CDR3: CASGGLASYNEQFF; DNA: TGTGCCAGCGGTGGGCTAGCCTCTTACAATGAGCAGTTCTTC
D: .; size: few; V: TRBV27; J: TRBJ1-1; CDR3: CATRVGAFF; DNA: TGTGCCACAAGGGTAGGAGCTTTCTTT
D: TRBD1; size: few; V: TRBV12-3/TRBV12-4; J: TRBJ1-1; CDR3: CASGRGQENTEAFF; DNA: TGTGCCAGCGGACGCGGACAGGAGAACACTGAAGCTTTCTTT
D: .; size: few; V: TRBV6-5; J: TRBJ2-3; CDR3: CASSYTTPPDTQYF; DNA: TGTGCCAGCAGTTACACTACTCCCCCAGATACGCAGTATTTT
D: .; size: .; V: TRBV7-3; J: TRBJ2-7; CDR3: CASSDTRESEQYF; DNA: TGTGCCAGCAGCGATACCAGGGAAAGCGAGCAGTACTTC
D: .; size: many; V: TRBV15; J: TRBJ1-4; CDR3: CATSIVTGSLFF; DNA: TGTGCCACCAGCATAGTTACTGGGTCACTGTTTTTT